This entry describes one T cell receptor (beta chain). The data were produced by immunoSEQ multiplex PCR, yet TCRdb's version contains in-frame clones alone and is incomplete. Among 310,000 or so clones, around nine tenths were seen once, and the ten largest hold about 3.9%. This sample was taken from a study of blood T cell repertoires in COVID-19. Looking at the study overall: Collection of acute and convalescent COVID-19 samples took place in the United States, Italy and Spain. Sources were T cells, B-cell-depleted T cells, or PBMCs; the material itself was cDNA or gDNA.

The germline V gene encodes CDR1 SGHTA and CDR2 FQGNSA. Trimming took off 5 bases at V and 7 bases at J, with 6 bases between the two ends. The length of the CDR3 is 11 residues. The sequencing input was peripheral blood. The chain uses TRBV7-2 and TRBJ2-1; D gene uncertain. The origin of this receptor is a woman in her forties or fifties with active or convalescent COVID-19. The CDR3 DNA reads as TGTGCCAGCAGCGGTCGGAATGAGCAGTTCTTC. Translation: CASSGRNEQFF.